The 11 T cell receptor beta chains below were found in one sample sequenced in a study of low-dose radiotherapy and immunotherapy resistance in tumors. Both TCRalpha and TCRbeta chains were reverse transcribed with V-gene-specific primers. TCR amplification involved 20 PCR cycles with a constant-region primer and V-primer adapter. TCRdb fed the reads into MiXCR, producing one record per CDR3 protein. The sample contains about 82,000 distinct CDR3 sequences, about 20% of which appear only once. Regarding time point: before trial treatment. The sample in question was PBMCs, obtained before treatment. The receptors shown here come from a male donor with prostate cancer.

In the case of this clonotype: A much more abundant neighbour one base away suggests this may be a read error. This chain links TRBV5-1 with TRBJ2-5, with D possibly being TRBD2 (6 bases). Per the germline V gene, CDR1 is SGHRS and CDR2 is YFSETQ. Deletions cut 1 base from V and 4 bases from J, with 14 bases between. The CDR3 is 15 amino acids. CDR3 sequence: CASSLHSRGTETQYF. DNA for the CDR3: TGCGCCAGCAGCTTGCACTCCCGCGGGACAGAGACCCAGTACTTC. Full variable domain (remainder filled in from reference TRBV5-1 and TRBJ2-5): KAGVTQTPRYLIKTRGQQVTLSCSPISGHRSVSWYQQTPGQGLQFLFEYFSETQRNKGNFPGRFSGRQFSNSRSEMNVSTLELGDSALYLCASSLHSRGTETQYFGPGTRLLVL.

This clonotype came up many times. The rearrangement uses TRBV19 and TRBJ2-2, with 8 bases aligning to TRBD1. Per the germline V gene, CDR1 is LNHDA and CDR2 is SQIVND (reference sequence). V lost 7 bases and J lost 0; bases outside the gene matches: 4. The CDR3 covers 15 residues. The CDR3 loop is CASIKQGANTGELFF. CDR3 in DNA: TGTGCCAGTATCAAACAGGGGGCGAACACCGGGGAGCTGTTTTTT. The full variable domain, in which reference TRBV19 and TRBJ2-2 provide the parts outside the CDR3, is DGGITQSPKYLFRKEGQNVTLSCEQNLNHDAMYWYRQDPGQGLRLIYYSQIVNDFQKGDIAEGYSVSREKKESFPLTVTSAQKNPTAFYLCASIKQGANTGELFFGEGSRLTVL.

This clonotype was seen at least ten times. The V gene is TRBV5-8, the J gene TRBJ2-7; TRBD1 matches at 8 bases. Per germline, CDR1 SGHTS and CDR2 YDEGEE. This CDR3 spans 14 amino acids. With V trimmed by 4 bases and J by 4 bases, 7 bases remained unmatched. The CDR3 DNA sequence: TGTGCCAGCAGCAGCCCAGGGGGCTGGTACGAGCAGTACTTC. Amino acid sequence: CASSSPGGWYEQYF.

This clonotype was counted only a few times. An end of the junction differs from the germline gene, which may be a read error. V and J are TRBV20-1 and TRBJ2-1; 10 bases are a match to TRBD2. Per the germline V gene, CDR1 is DFQATT and CDR2 is SNEGSKA (reference sequence). The CDR3 runs 15 residues. CDR3 in DNA: TGCAGTTCTAGTGGACTAGCGGATATCTACAATGAGCAGTTCTTC. Residues: CSSSGLADIYNEQFF.

This clonotype was detected ten times or more. The chain joins TRBV24-1 to TRBJ1-5; 7 bases match TRBD1. The trim removed 3 bases at V and 4 bases at J, leaving 2 bases unmatched. From germline, CDR1 is KGHDR and CDR2 SFDVKD. The CDR3 runs 14 residues. CDR3 amino acids: CATSDDRANQPQHF. CDR3 nucleotide sequence: TGTGCCACCAGTGATGACAGGGCGAATCAGCCCCAGCATTTT.

On this clonotype: A much larger clone lies a single base off, so this may be a read error. The chain combines TRBV12-2 with TRBJ2-7. TRBV12-2 is a pseudogene segment. This CDR3 spans 11 amino acids. CDR3 amino acids: CASRPACEQYF. DNA for the CDR3: TGTGCAAGTCGCCCCGCCTGCGAGCAGTACTTC.

As to this clonotype: The likely explanation is a read error, given a far larger clone one base away. CDR3 nucleotides: TGTGCCAGCAGCTTAGTTCTAGGGCGTAAGCAGTACTTC. Translation gives CASSLVLGRKQYF. This chain uses TRBV7-9 with TRBJ2-7; D unresolved. Trimming left V 1 base short and J 8 bases short, with 12 bases between. Per the germline V gene, CDR1 is SEHNR and CDR2 is FQNEAQ (reference sequence). This CDR3 has 13 amino acids.

In its sample, this clonotype was seen many times. The rearrangement links TRBV7-8 to TRBJ1-3, with a weak D call TRBD1 (5 bases). The CDR3 has 15 residues. Germline CDR1 is SGHVS and CDR2 is FQNEAQ. V lost 1 base and J 4 bases, leaving 11 bases between the germline ends. The DNA for the CDR3 is TGTGCCAGCAGCTTAGTACGGGGGGGAGGAAACACCATATATTTT. It translates to CASSLVRGGGNTIYF.

The sample holds many counts of this clonotype. The chain carries TRBV7-2 and TRBJ2-5; TRBD2 aligns across 11 bases. Germline assignment: CDR1 SGHTA and CDR2 FQGNSA. CDR3 size: 15 residues. Germline trimming cut 4 bases from V and 2 bases from J; bases unmatched to any gene: 3. The CDR3 region is CASSYSGGEQETQYF. CDR3 in DNA: TGTGCCAGCAGCTATAGCGGGGGGGAGCAAGAGACCCAGTACTTC.

This clonotype was detected ten times or more. The V and J genes are TRBV20-1 and TRBJ2-5; D unresolved. The V and J ends lost 6 bases and 4 bases respectively, with 24 bases between them. The CDR3 contains 16 residues. CDR1 is DFQATT and CDR2 is SNEGSKA in the germline V gene (reference sequence). The DNA of the CDR3 is TGCAGTGCCAAGAAAACGAACTGGGGATCGGCAGAGACCCAGTACTTC. This encodes CSAKKTNWGSAETQYF.

In regard to this clonotype: A far larger clone is one base from this, pointing to a likely read error. The chain has TRBV29-1 and TRBJ2-5; tentative D call: TRBD2 (5 bases). The CDR3 loop spans 15 amino acids. V was pared by 2 bases and J by 11 bases, with 24 bases between. Germline V lookup: CDR1 SQVTM, CDR2 ANQGSEA. This CDR3 is CSVEPRRSLRREQYF. CDR3 DNA sequence: TGCAGCGTTGAACCCCGAAGAAGTCTACGTAGGGAGCAGTACTTC.